This T cell receptor beta chain was identified during a study of blood T cell repertoires in COVID-19. At the level of the study: The origin of the acute and convalescent COVID-19 samples was the United States, Italy and Spain. PBMCs, B-cell-depleted T cells, or T cells were the source of the cDNA or gDNA that made up the material.

This clone was seen just once. Trimming stripped 7 bases from V and 3 bases from J, with 13 bases between. The CDR3 length is 13 residues. The germline gives CDR1 SGHRS, CDR2 YFSETQ. Per the study methods: Scientists estimated how many nucleated cells there were by amplifying reference gene primers. Only in-frame clones appear in the TCRdb table, and some are missing; sequencing was by immunoSEQ multiplex PCR. The DNA was the basis for D and trimming; V, J and clone size are from that table. Altogether about 380,000 clones are present, 85% being singletons, with the ten largest covering 3.5% to 4%. Sequences were obtained from peripheral blood. The gene calls are TRBV5-1 and TRBJ1-1; no clear D. The receptor's source is a woman between 18 and 29 years old with acute or convalescent COVID-19. CDR3 sequence reads: CASSEPTYTEAFF. The CDR3 DNA is TGCGCCAGCTCGGAGCCCACCTACACTGAAGCTTTCTTT.